This T cell receptor (beta chain) was identified in a study of blood T cell repertoires in COVID-19. Overall study: PBMCs, B-cell-depleted T cells, or T cells were the source of the cDNA or gDNA that made up the material.

Trimming at V came to 4 bases and at J to 8 bases, leaving 15 bases not matched to a gene. The CDR3 consists of 17 residues. The V gene's germline CDR1 is SGDLS and CDR2 YYNGEE. This clone was seen only once. Profiling relied on immunoSEQ multiplex PCR, and the TCRdb table lists in-frame clones only, not all of them. This sample has roughly 260,000 clones, with approximately 91% found just once. This clonotype was sampled from a young adult with COVID-19, enrolled during active disease. The sequenced sample consisted of peripheral blood. The V gene is TRBV9, the J gene TRBJ2-1, with 10 bases identical to TRBD1. The CDR3 sequence is CASSFPGTGEGSDEQFF. CDR3 nucleotides: TGTGCCAGCAGCTTCCCCGGGACAGGGGAAGGAAGTGATGAGCAGTTCTTC.